This T cell receptor (beta chain) was sequenced during a study of human T cells and chemical hapten exposure. TCRdb re-derived calls from the RACE reads in MiXCR, one entry per CDR3 protein. The repertoire holds about 180,000 distinct CDR3 sequences, with almost 30% as singletons. Time point described: pre-sensitization, week 0. The treatment: therapeutic diphenylcyclopropenone sensitization with weekly scalp DPC. The CDR3 has 14 residues. Trimming removed 0 bases at V and 0 bases at J, with 6 bases between. CDR1 and CDR2 (germline): SGHRS, YFSETQ. The chain carries TRBV5-1 and TRBJ1-1, with D unclear. This sequence originates from a woman younger than 45 with alopecia areata. Some clones in this sample may be carry-over from other donors' samples. The specimen was whole blood, collected in connection with sensitization to the hapten diphenylcyclopropenone (DPC). The DNA for the CDR3 is TGCGCCAGCAGCTTGGTTAGAGTGAACACTGAAGCTTTCTTT. Residues: CASSLVRVNTEAFF.